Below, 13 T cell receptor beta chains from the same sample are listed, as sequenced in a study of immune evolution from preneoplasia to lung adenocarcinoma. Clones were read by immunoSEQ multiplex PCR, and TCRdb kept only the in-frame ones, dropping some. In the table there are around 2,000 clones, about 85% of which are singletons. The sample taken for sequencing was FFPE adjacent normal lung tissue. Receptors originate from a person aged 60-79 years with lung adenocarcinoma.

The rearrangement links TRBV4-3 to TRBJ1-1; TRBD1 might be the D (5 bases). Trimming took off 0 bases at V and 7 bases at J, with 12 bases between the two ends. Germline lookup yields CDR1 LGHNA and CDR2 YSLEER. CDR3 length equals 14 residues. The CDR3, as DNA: TGCGCCAGCAGCCAAGAGACAGAATTAAGTGAAGCTTTCTTT. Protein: CASSQETELSEAFF.

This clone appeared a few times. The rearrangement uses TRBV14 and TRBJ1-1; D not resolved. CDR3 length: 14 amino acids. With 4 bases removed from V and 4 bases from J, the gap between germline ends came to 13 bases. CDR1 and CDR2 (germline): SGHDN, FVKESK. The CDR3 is CASSRIVGSTEAFF. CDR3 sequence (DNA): TGTGCCAGCAGCCGGATCGTGGGGTCCACTGAAGCTTTCTTT. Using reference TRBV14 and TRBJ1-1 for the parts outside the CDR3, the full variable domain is EAGVTQFPSHSVIEKGQTVTLRCDPISGHDNLYWYRRVMGKEIKFLLHFVKESKQDESGMPNNRFLAERTGGTYSTLKVQPAELEDSGVYFCASSRIVGSTEAFFGQGTRLTVV.

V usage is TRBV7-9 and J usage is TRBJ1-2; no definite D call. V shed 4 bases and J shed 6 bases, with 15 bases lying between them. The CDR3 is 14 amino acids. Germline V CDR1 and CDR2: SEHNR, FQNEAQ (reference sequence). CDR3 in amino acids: CASSSSWEGHGYTF. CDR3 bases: TGTGCCAGCAGCTCGTCGTGGGAGGGCCATGGCTACACCTTC. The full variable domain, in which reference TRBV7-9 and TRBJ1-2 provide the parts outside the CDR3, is DTGVSQNPRHKITKRGQNVTFRCDPISEHNRLYWYRQTLGQGPEFLTYFQNEAQLEKSRLLSDRFSAERPKGSFSTLEIQRTEQGDSAMYLCASSSSWEGHGYTFGSGTRLTVV.

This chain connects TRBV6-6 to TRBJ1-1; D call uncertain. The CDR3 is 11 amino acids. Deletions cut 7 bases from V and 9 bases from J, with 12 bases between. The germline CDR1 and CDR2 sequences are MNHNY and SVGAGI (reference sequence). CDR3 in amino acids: CASITQRKAFF. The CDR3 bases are TGTGCCAGCATTACACAGAGAAAAGCTTTCTTT.

This chain's CDR3 is CASSQWRNTEAFF. The CDR3 coding sequence is TGTGCCAGCAGCCAATGGAGGAACACTGAAGCTTTCTTT. This rearrangement joins TRBV14 to TRBJ1-1, with D hard to call. V lost 2 bases and J 1 base, leaving 5 bases between the germline ends. Germline V gives CDR1 SGHDN, CDR2 FVKESK. The CDR3 contains 13 residues.

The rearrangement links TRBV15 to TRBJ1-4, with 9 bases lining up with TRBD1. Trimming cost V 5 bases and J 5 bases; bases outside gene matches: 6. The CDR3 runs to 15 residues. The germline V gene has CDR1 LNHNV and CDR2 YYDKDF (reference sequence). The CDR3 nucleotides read TGTGCCACCAGCCTACTACAGGGGGCGAATGAAAAACTGTTTTTT. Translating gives CATSLLQGANEKLFF.

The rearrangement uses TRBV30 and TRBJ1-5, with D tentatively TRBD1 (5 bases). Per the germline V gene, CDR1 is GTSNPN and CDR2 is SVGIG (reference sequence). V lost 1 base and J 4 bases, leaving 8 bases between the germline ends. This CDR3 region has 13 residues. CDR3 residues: CAWSAGQNQPQHF. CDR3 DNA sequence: TGTGCCTGGAGTGCAGGGCAGAATCAGCCCCAGCATTTT.

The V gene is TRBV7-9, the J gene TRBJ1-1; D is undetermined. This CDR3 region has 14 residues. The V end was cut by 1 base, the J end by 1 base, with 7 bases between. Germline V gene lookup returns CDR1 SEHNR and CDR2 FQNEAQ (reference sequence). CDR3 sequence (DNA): TGTGCCAGCAGCTTAGTGGGCCCGAACACTGAAGCTTTCTTT. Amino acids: CASSLVGPNTEAFF.

The CDR3 DNA is TGTGCCAGCAGCCCACCGACGGACGTAGGTCGAAATCAGCCCCAGCATTTT. This translates into CASSPPTDVGRNQPQHF. The V call is TRBV7-2, the J call TRBJ1-5, with D uncertain. CDR3 length: 17 residues. The germline CDR1 and CDR2 sequences are SGHTA and FQGNSA. Trimming took off 5 bases at V and 4 bases at J, with 21 bases between the two ends.

In nucleotides, the CDR3 is TGCGCCAGCAGCTTGGCCGTAGGGGCGGACACCGGGGAGCTGTTTTTT. This encodes CASSLAVGADTGELFF. The chain uses TRBV5-1 and TRBJ2-2; the D gene is possibly TRBD1 (5 bases). Per germline, CDR1 SGHRS and CDR2 YFSETQ. The CDR3 spans 16 residues. Trimming shortened V by 0 bases and J by 3 bases, and 12 bases separated the two germline ends.

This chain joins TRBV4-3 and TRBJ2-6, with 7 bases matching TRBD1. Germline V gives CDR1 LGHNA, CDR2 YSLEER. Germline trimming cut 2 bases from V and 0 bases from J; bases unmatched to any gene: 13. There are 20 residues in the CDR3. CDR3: CASSQTMLTGINSGANVLTF. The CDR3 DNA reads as TGCGCCAGCAGCCAAACGATGTTGACAGGGATTAACTCTGGGGCCAACGTCCTGACTTTC.

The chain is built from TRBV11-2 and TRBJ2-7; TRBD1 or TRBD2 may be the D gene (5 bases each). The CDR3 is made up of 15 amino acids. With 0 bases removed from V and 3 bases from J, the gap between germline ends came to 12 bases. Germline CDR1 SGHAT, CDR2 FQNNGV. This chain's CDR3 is CASSLDRGPNYEQYF. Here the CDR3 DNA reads TGTGCCAGCAGCTTAGATCGGGGCCCCAACTACGAGCAGTACTTC.

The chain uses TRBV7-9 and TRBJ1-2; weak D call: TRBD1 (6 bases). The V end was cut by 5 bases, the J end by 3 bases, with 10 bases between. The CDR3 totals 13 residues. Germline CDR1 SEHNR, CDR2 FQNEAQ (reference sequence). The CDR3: CASSRDTYYGYTF. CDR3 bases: TGTGCCAGCAGCCGGGACACGTACTATGGCTACACCTTC.